Listed below are T cell receptor beta chains from one sample, sequenced in a study of beta chain bispecific antibodies for T cell cancers. Their specific antigens are unknown. TCRdb analysed the 5' RACE reads with MiXCR anew, one entry per CDR3 protein. The sample holds roughly 19,000 distinct CDR3 sequences, about 2% seen once. The starting material was healthy donor T cells cultured with leukemia cells, obtained from a culture containing a bispecific antibody targeting TCR Vbeta12. The receptors come from a human donor in good health. Some clones in this sample may be carry-over from other donors' samples. CDR3s include the opening cysteine and the closing phenylalanine or tryptophan.

V gene	CDR3 length	J gene	CDR3 protein
TRBV20-1	14	TRBJ2-7	CSARNGDRGYEQYF
TRBV5-6	16	TRBJ2-3	CASSQLPAGGWDTQYF
TRBV5-1	15	TRBJ1-1	CASSLTQRKNTEAFF
TRBV7-6	15	TRBJ2-1	CASSLGTAPYNEQFF
TRBV6-5	18	TRBJ2-1	CASSPTGNEHIPDREQFF
TRBV7-6	16	TRBJ2-7	CASSLGPSGGPYEQYF
TRBV9	19	TRBJ2-3	CASSAAKTGTSASQDTQYF
TRBV12-3/TRBV12-4	13	TRBJ1-1	CASTLGEGTEAFF
TRBV2	15	TRBJ2-1	CASSEALLGVDEQFF
TRBV11-2	15	TRBJ1-4	CASSPGRRTNEKLFF
TRBV5-4	14	TRBJ2-5	CASSQTGGEETQYF
TRBV19	15	TRBJ1-6	CASSMGTGPFSPLHF
TRBV11-2	18	TRBJ2-2	CASSFIHQPERGTGELFF
TRBV19	11	TRBJ2-1	CAGSLGNEQFF
TRBV11-3	17	TRBJ2-7	CASSLDHVGTGDYEQYF
TRBV5-6	14	TRBJ2-2	CASSLGQNTGELFF
TRBV15	15	TRBJ2-1	CATSIGTSAEDEQFF
TRBV7-7	17	TRBJ2-1	CASSFRADRASYNEQFF
TRBV6-5	16	TRBJ2-1	CASSPHGQGISNEQFF
TRBV6-2/TRBV6-3	13	TRBJ2-7	CASIQDNSYEQYF
TRBV20-1	15	TRBJ2-7	CSARDFIGSSYEQYF
TRBV18	11	TRBJ1-3	CASSPGNTIYF
TRBV28	18	TRBJ2-5	CASSLGLAGNRDGETQYF
TRBV20-1	16	TRBJ1-1	CSAPQATSVTGNEAFF
TRBV6-1	12	TRBJ2-5	CASSQKGETQYF
TRBV18	15	TRBJ2-7	CASSPGDRLSYEQYF
TRBV4-2	18	TRBJ2-6	CASSPRAGADSGANVLTF
TRBV19	16	TRBJ2-3	CASSIIYSGSTDTQYF
TRBV9	14	TRBJ2-1	CASSRDRGRSEQFF
TRBV7-9	15	TRBJ2-1	CASSLRSRGANEQFF
TRBV18	13	TRBJ2-7	CASSPGSNYEQYF
TRBV27	14	TRBJ2-7	CASSLSAGAYEQYF
TRBV7-9	13	TRBJ2-7	CASSLSGSDEQYF
TRBV30	12	TRBJ1-1	CAWHGVRDGAFF
TRBV29-1	14	TRBJ2-1	CSVESLAGDNEQFF
TRBV7-9	14	TRBJ2-5	CASSAATDKETQYF
TRBV5-1	16	TRBJ2-3	CASSLEGGWGTDTQYF
TRBV5-1	15	TRBJ2-1	CASSKIAGGYNEQFF
TRBV28	14	TRBJ2-5	CASRPRGRVETQYF
TRBV27	14	TRBJ1-5	CASSLMGSNQPQHF
TRBV12-3/TRBV12-4	15	TRBJ2-3	CASSLGSGPSNTQYF
TRBV5-1	15	TRBJ2-5	CASSTSGGAAETQYF
TRBV6-5	17	TRBJ2-2	CASRSPLVGLNTGELFF
TRBV2	13	TRBJ2-5	CASMGTAQETQYF
TRBV5-1	16	TRBJ2-7	CASSLVSFTESYEQYF
TRBV5-1	15	TRBJ2-5	CASSFVTEIQETQYF
TRBV10-3	15	TRBJ1-5	CAISEGVYSNQPQHF
TRBV2	15	TRBJ2-1	CASSTSGGAINEQFF
TRBV9	14	TRBJ2-5	CASSAKDSQETQYF
TRBV2	13	TRBJ1-2	CASSEMLTGGYTF